This T cell receptor (beta chain) is drawn from a study of chemoradiotherapy in HPV16-positive cancers. The study's findings and limits: In HPV16-positive patients, HPV-responsive T-cell expansion tracked better recurrence-free survival. Non-HPV-specific T cells did not expand in tumors during treatment, whereas candidate HPV-specific clones and E7-related motifs did.

The V segment lost 3 bases and the J segment 1 base; nucleotides outside the gene matches: 1. Germline V gives CDR1 SQVTM, CDR2 ANQGSEA. There are 14 residues in the CDR3. Points on this clone: Its specificity is not known. The same CDR3 arises from other DNA sequences in this sample as well.

Measured with immunoSEQ multiplex PCR; TCRdb has only the in-frame clones, and not every one. The table shows about 1,200 clones, with around 45% occurring only once. Repertoires were sampled repeatedly during chemoradiotherapy. The V gene is TRBV29-1, the J gene TRBJ2-2; 8 bases agree with TRBD1. This specimen was acquired from a patient who underwent chemoradiotherapy. The receptor's source is a human donor with HPV-associated anogenital cancer. The CDR3 DNA sequence: TGCAGCGTTGATGGGACAGGGAACACCGGGGAGCTGTTTTTT. The encoded protein is CSVDGTGNTGELFF.